Detailed here is one T cell receptor (beta chain). Study members were between roughly 18 and 100 years old and lived in some 26 US regions. Cohort placement rested on clinical history that participants reported themselves. This sample is drawn from a study of blood T cell repertoires in COVID-19. In the study overall: In each case, the material was cDNA or gDNA derived from T cells, B-cell-depleted T cells, or PBMCs.

Source study methods: The authors estimated nucleated cell counts from reference gene primer amplification. Libraries were prepared by immunoSEQ multiplex PCR; TCRdb keeps only in-frame clonotypes and omits some of them. From that table come the V and J calls and clone size; the DNA was used to work out D and trimming. The table has about 270,000 clones, about nine tenths seen once. Germline values: CDR1 KGHSH, CDR2 LQKENI. The V gene lost 10 bases and the J gene lost 0 bases, with 13 bases spanning the gap. This CDR3 region has 13 residues. This clonotype was obtained from a woman aged 40 to 55 with acute COVID-19. The V and J genes are TRBV18 and TRBJ2-7; D possibly corresponds to TRBD2 (6 bases). The specimen was PBMCs or T cells enriched from blood (not recorded which). The CDR3: CATRLASSYEQYF. CDR3 nucleotides: TGTGCCACGCGGCTAGCGAGCTCCTACGAGCAGTACTTC. Based on the CDR3 plus reference TRBV18 and TRBJ2-7, the full variable domain is NAGVMQNPRHLVRRRGQEARLRCSPMKGHSHVYWYRQLPEEGLKFMVYLQKENIIDESGMPKERFSAEFPKEGPSILRIQQVVRGDSAAYFCATRLASSYEQYFGPGTRLTVT.